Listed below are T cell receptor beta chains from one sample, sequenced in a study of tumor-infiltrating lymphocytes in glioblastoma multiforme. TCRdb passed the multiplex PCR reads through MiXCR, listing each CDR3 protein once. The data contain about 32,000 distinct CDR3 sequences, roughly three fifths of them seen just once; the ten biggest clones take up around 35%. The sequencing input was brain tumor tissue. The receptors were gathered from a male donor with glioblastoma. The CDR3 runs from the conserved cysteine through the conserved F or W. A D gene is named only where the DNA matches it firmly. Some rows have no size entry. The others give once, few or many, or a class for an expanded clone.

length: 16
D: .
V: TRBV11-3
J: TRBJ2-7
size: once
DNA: TGTGCCAGCAGCTTAGTAGTTGGCGCTCGGACCTACGAGCAGTACTTC
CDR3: CASSLVVGARTYEQYF

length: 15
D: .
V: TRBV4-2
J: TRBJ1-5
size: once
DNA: TGTGCCAGCACCCTACTAGTGGATTTCACAGATACGCAGCATTTT
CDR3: CASTLLVDFTDTQHF

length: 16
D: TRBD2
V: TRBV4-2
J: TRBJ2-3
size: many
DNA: TGTGCCAGCAGCCAAGAAAAACTAGCGGGAGTTGATACGCAGTATTTT
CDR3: CASSQEKLAGVDTQYF

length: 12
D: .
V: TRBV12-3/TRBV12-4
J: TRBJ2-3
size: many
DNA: TGTGCCAGCAGTTCTAGCACAGATACGCAGTATTTT
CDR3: CASSSSTDTQYF

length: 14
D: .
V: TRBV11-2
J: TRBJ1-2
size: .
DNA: TGTGCCAGCAGCTTAGATCCCGCCGGCTATGGCTACACCTTC
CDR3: CASSLDPAGYGYTF

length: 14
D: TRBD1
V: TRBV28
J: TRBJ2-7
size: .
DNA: TGTGCCAGCAGTACACAGGGGGCGATCTACGGGCAGTACTTC
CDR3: CASSTQGAIYGQYF

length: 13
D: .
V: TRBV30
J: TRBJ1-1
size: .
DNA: TGTGCCTGGATAAGTCTGGGGAACACTGAAGCTTTCTTT
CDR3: CAWISLGNTEAFF

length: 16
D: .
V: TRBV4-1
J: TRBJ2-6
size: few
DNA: TGCGCCAGCAGGCTCACAGGGGGGGGGGGGGCCAACGTCCTGACTTTC
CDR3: CASRLTGGGGANVLTF

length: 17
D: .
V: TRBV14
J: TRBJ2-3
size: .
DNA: TGTGCCAGCAGCCAAGATGCGACGCGGTCTAGCACAGATACGCAGTATTTT
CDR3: CASSQDATRSSTDTQYF

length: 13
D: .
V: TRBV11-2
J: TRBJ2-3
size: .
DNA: TGTGCCAGCAGCTTGGGGGTGCAAGATACGCAGTATTTT
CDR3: CASSLGVQDTQYF

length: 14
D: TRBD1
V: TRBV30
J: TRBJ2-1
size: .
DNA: TGTGCCTGGAGCCGGACAGGGAATCCCAATGAGCAGTTCTTC
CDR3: CAWSRTGNPNEQFF

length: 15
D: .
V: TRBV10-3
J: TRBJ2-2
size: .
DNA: TGTGCCATCAGTGCAGGGACTGGCTACACCAGGGAGCTGTTTTTT
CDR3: CAISAGTGYTRELFF

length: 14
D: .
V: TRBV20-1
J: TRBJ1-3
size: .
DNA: TGCAGTGCTTGGCTAGGGGGGCAGGGAAACACCATATATTTT
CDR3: CSAWLGGQGNTIYF

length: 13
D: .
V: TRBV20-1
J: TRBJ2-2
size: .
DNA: TGCAGTGCTAGAGGCGCGTTGGACGGGGAGCTGTTTTTT
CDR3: CSARGALDGELFF

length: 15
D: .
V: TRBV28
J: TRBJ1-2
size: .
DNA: TGTGCTAGCAGGGTAGGGGGGGCAGCTAACTATGGCTACACCTTC
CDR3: CASRVGGAANYGYTF

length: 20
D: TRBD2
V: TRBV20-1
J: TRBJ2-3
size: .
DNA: TGCAGTGCTAGTCGCCCCGGACTAGTGGGAGGACCGATTAGCACAGATACGCAGTATTTT
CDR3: CSASRPGLVGGPISTDTQYF

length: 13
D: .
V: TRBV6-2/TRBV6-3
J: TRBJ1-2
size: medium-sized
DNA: TGTGCCAGCAGACGCGACCCGGCAAGCGGCTACACCTTC
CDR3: CASRRDPASGYTF

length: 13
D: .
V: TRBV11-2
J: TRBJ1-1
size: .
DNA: TGTGCCAGCTTAGGCTTGAGGGACACTGAAGCTTTCTTT
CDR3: CASLGLRDTEAFF

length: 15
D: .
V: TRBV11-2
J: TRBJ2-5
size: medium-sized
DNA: TGTGCCAGCAGCTTATTCGGTTCGAACCAAGAGACCCAGTACTTC
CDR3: CASSLFGSNQETQYF

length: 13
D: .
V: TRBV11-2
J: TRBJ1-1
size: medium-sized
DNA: TGTGCCAGCAGCTTAACGAGGTTCACTGAAGCTTTCTTT
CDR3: CASSLTRFTEAFF

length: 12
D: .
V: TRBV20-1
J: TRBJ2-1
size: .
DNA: TGCAGTCCCTTAAGCATCCTGGGTGGGCAGTTCTTC
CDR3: CSPLSILGGQFF

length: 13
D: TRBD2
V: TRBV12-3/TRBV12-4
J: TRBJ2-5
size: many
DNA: TGTGCCAGCAGTTTGCGGGGGGAAGAGACCCAGTACTTC
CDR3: CASSLRGEETQYF

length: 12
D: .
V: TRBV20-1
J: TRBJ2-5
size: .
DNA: TGCAGTGCTAGAGATATGCGGGAGACCCAGTACTTC
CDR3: CSARDMRETQYF

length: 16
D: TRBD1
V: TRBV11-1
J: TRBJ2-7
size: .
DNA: TGTGCCAGCAGCTTAGTGGGTCTGGACAGGAGGTACGAGCAGTACTTC
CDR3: CASSLVGLDRRYEQYF

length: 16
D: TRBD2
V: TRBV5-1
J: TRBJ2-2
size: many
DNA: TGCGCCAGCAGCTTCATAGCGGGAGGGCAGGACGGGGAGCTGTTTTTT
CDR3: CASSFIAGGQDGELFF

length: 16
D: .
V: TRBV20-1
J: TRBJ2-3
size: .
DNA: TGCAGTGCTCAGGCGGCTCTCCTTGGGGGCACAGATACGCGGTATTTT
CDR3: CSAQAALLGGTDTRYF

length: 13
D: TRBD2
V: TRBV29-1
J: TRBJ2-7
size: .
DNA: TGCAGCGTCGATGGACTAGCCGAGAGTGAGGAGTACTTC
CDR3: CSVDGLAESEEYF

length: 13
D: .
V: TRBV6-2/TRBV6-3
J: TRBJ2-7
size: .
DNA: TGTGCAAGCACCGAGATAGGGGCTAACGAGCAGTACTTC
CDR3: CASTEIGANEQYF

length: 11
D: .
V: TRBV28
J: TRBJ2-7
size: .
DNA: TGTGCCAGCAGTATCCACTACGAGCAGTACTTC
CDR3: CASSIHYEQYF

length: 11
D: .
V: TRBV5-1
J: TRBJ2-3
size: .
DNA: TGCGCCAGCTGGTGGGGGGATACGCAGTATTTT
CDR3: CASWWGDTQYF

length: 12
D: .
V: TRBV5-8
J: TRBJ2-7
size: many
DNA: TGTGCCAGCAGCCCCAGGATCTACGAGCAGTACTTC
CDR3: CASSPRIYEQYF

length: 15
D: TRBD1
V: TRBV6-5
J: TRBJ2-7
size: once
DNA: TGTGCCAGCAGTCCCCTCCGGGACAGCTCCTACGAGCAGTACTTC
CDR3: CASSPLRDSSYEQYF

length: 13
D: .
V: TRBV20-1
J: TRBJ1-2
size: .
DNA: TGCAGTGCTAGAGATAGGACGGGGGGTGGCTACACCTTC
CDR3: CSARDRTGGGYTF

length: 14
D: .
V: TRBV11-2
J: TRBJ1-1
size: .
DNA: TGTGCCGGCAGCCTTGACAGACATAACATTGAAGCTTCCTTT
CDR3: CAGSLDRHNIEASF

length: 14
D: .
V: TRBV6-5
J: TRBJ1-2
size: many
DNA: TGTGCCAGCAGCAAGGGGGACATTTTAGGTGGCTACACCTTC
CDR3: CASSKGDILGGYTF

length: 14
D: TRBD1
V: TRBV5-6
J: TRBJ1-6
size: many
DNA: TGTGCCAGCACGCGGACAGGCGACAATTCACCCCTCCACTTT
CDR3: CASTRTGDNSPLHF

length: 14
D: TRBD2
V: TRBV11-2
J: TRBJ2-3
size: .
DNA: TGTTCCAGCTTACGGGGGGGGGTCACGGATATGCAGTATTTT
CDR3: CSSLRGGVTDMQYF

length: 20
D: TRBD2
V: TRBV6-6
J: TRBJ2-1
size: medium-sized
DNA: TGTGCCAGCAGTTACCAGACTAGCGGGGAGGGCTTAAGCTCCTACAATGAGCAGTTCTTC
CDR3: CASSYQTSGEGLSSYNEQFF

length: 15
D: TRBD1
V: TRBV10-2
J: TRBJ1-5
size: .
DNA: TGCGGCGGCAGACCCTTGGCGACAGGGGATCAGCTCCAGCATTTT
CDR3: CGGRPLATGDQLQHF

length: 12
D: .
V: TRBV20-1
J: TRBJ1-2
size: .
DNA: TGCAGTGCTTCTACGGGGGACTATGGCTACACCTTC
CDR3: CSASTGDYGYTF

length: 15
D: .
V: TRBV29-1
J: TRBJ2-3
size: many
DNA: TGCAGCGTTAAAGGGCCAAGCGGCAGCCGAGATACGCAGTATTTT
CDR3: CSVKGPSGSRDTQYF

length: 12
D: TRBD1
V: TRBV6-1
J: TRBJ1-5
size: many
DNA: TGTGCCAGGACAGGGGGCAATCAGCCCCAGCATTTT
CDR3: CARTGGNQPQHF

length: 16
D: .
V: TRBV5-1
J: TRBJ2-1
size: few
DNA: TGCGCCAGCAGCGCCGGGACTGGCACCCTCTTGAATGAGCAGTTCTTC
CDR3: CASSAGTGTLLNEQFF

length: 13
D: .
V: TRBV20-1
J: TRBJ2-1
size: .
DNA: TGCAGTGCCAGAAGTAGGGTTTCAAATGAGCAGTTCTTC
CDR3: CSARSRVSNEQFF

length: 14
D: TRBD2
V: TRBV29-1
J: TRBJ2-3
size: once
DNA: TGCAGTGTTGAACTCCCGGGAGGGCCGAATACGCAGTATTTT
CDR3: CSVELPGGPNTQYF

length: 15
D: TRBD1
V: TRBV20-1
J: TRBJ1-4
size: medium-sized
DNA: TGCAGTGCCCCCGTCGATCAGGGGGTGGGTGAAAAACTGTTTTTT
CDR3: CSAPVDQGVGEKLFF

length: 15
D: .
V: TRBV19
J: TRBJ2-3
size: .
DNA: TGTGCCAGTAGCTGGGACGGAGCTAGCACAGATACGCAGTATTTT
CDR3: CASSWDGASTDTQYF

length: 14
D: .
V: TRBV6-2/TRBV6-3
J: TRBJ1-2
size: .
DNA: TGTGCCAGCAGGAGGGGACCGCAGAGCTATGGCTACACCTTC
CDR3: CASRRGPQSYGYTF

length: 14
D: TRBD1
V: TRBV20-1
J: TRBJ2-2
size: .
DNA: TGCAGTGCTAGGAAACAGGGGAGCACCGGGGAGCTGCTTTTT
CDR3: CSARKQGSTGELLF